Below, 2 T cell receptor beta chains from the same sample are listed, as sequenced in a study of T cell responses to AZD1222 COVID-19 vaccine. Profiled with immunoSEQ multiplex PCR; TCRdb holds only in-frame clones, not every one. The profile covers 70,000 to 90,000 clones, with more than 75% appearing a single time and 8.7% taken by the ten largest. The specimen was peripheral blood, collected on day 0 of AZD1222 vaccination. The receptors originated from an adult in good health.

The CDR3 nucleotides are TGTGCCAGCAGATTGGGGGACAGTAGCAATCAGCCCCAGCATTTT. The encoded protein is CASRLGDSSNQPQHF. The chain uses TRBV7-8 and TRBJ1-5, with 7 bases lining up with TRBD1. The trim removed 6 bases at V and 0 bases at J, leaving 5 bases unmatched. This CDR3 has 15 amino acids. The germline V gene has CDR1 SGHVS and CDR2 FQNEAQ.

J is TRBJ2-1 and V is TRBV19; possibly TRBD2 for D (5 bases). Germline CDR1 reads LNHDA; CDR2 reads SQIVND (reference sequence). CDR3 length: 13 amino acids. V dropped 6 bases and J dropped 5 bases, with 11 bases sitting between them. Here the CDR3 reads CASRGLGDNEQFF. The CDR3 DNA reads TGTGCCAGTAGAGGTCTCGGGGACAATGAGCAGTTCTTC.